The 12 T cell receptor beta chains below were found in one sample sequenced in a study of control samples from healthy donors and cancer patients. Assay used: immunoSEQ multiplex PCR; TCRdb lists only in-frame clones, some missing. The table lists about 120,000 clones, roughly 90% of them singletons. Sequenced: blood. All receptors come from a man aged 50-59 years in good health.

The rearrangement links TRBV7-2 to TRBJ1-5; D is possibly TRBD1 (5 bases). Trimming removed 3 bases from V and 0 bases from J, with 12 bases in between. The germline gives CDR1 SGHTA, CDR2 FQGNSA. The CDR3 spans 16 residues. The CDR3 DNA sequence: TGTGCCAGCAGCTTTCAAACAGGAACTAGCAATCAGCCCCAGCATTTT. This codes for CASSFQTGTSNQPQHF.

This chain connects TRBV9 to TRBJ2-7; D remains unclear. Germline values: CDR1 SGDLS, CDR2 YYNGEE. The CDR3 has 15 residues. V dropped 7 bases and J dropped 1 base, with 18 bases sitting between them. The CDR3 protein is CASAVGGAPSYEQYF. The CDR3 region has the DNA TGTGCCAGCGCCGTTGGTGGAGCGCCGTCCTACGAGCAGTACTTC.

The CDR3 is CATASGGATYNEQFF. In nucleotides, the CDR3 is TGTGCCACAGCTAGCGGGGGGGCGACCTACAATGAGCAGTTCTTC. The chain joins TRBV19 to TRBJ2-1; 12 bases are a match to TRBD2. V dropped 10 bases and J dropped 2; count of bases not matched to a gene: 6. Germline-derived CDR1 and CDR2 are LNHDA and SQIVND (reference sequence). CDR3 size: 15 residues.

The chain carries TRBV6-6 and TRBJ2-7; D remains ambiguous. Trimming stripped 4 bases from V and 6 bases from J, with 10 bases between. The CDR3 is 12 amino acids. CDR1 is MNHNY, CDR2 SVGAGI, per germline (reference sequence). The CDR3 region has the DNA TGTGCCAGCAGTTTTCGGGCAGTCGAGCAGTACTTC. As protein: CASSFRAVEQYF.

This rearrangement joins TRBV3-1 (or the pseudogene TRBV3-2) to TRBJ2-2; perhaps TRBD2 as D (6 bases). CDR1 LGHDT and CDR2 YNNKEL come from the germline V gene (reference sequence). The CDR3 has 15 amino acids. V lost 7 bases and J 7 bases, leaving 19 bases between the germline ends. CDR3 nucleotides: TGTGCCAGCACCCTGTTAGGTCAGGGAGGCGGGGAGCTGTTTTTT. It translates to CASTLLGQGGGELFF.

The chain employs TRBV30 and TRBJ1-5, with 7 bases identical to TRBD1. The V segment lost 8 bases and the J segment 7 bases; nucleotides outside the gene matches: 11. The length of the CDR3 is 13 residues. Germline values: CDR1 GTSNPN, CDR2 SVGIG (reference sequence). CDR3 protein: CAALQGIGQPQHF. In DNA, the CDR3 is TGTGCCGCTTTACAGGGGATTGGCCAGCCCCAGCATTTT.

The chain carries TRBV6-6 and TRBJ2-5, with a weak D call TRBD2 (6 bases). The CDR3 loop spans 14 amino acids. Trimming shortened V by 4 bases and J by 0 bases, and 9 bases separated the two germline ends. The V gene's germline CDR1 is MNHNY and CDR2 SVGAGI (reference sequence). The DNA for the CDR3 is TGTGCCAGCAGTTGGGAGGCGGACCAAGAGACCCAGTACTTC. As protein: CASSWEADQETQYF.

CDR3 coding DNA: TGTGCCAGCAGCTTTCCCGTTTGGGCCCAAAACACCATATATTTT. Amino acid sequence: CASSFPVWAQNTIYF. The V call is TRBV7-2, the J call TRBJ1-3, with D hard to call. Germline lookup yields CDR1 SGHTA and CDR2 FQGNSA. This CDR3 contains 15 residues. V lost 3 bases, J lost 6 bases, and 15 bases lay in between.

This chain joins TRBV5-1 and TRBJ1-6; D is unclear. Deletions cut 0 bases from V and 9 bases from J, with 16 bases between. Per germline, CDR1 SGHRS and CDR2 YFSETQ. There are 16 residues in the CDR3. CDR3: CASSLGFGEGISPLHF. For the CDR3, the DNA is TGCGCCAGCAGCTTGGGATTCGGGGAAGGGATTTCACCCCTCCACTTT.

The rearrangement joins TRBV7-6 to TRBJ1-2, with a tentative D call TRBD1 (6 bases). CDR3 length: 13 amino acids. Trimming left V 4 bases short and J 6 bases short, with 12 bases between. Per germline, CDR1 SGHVS and CDR2 FNYEAQ. In nucleotides, the CDR3 is TGTGCCAGCAGCTCTGTCACAGGGCATGGCTACACCTTC. Protein product: CASSSVTGHGYTF.

The count of this clone is one. V gene TRBV3-1 (or the pseudogene TRBV3-2) combines with J gene TRBJ2-7; 10 bases fit TRBD1. The CDR3 is 16 amino acids. Germline CDR1 is LGHDT and CDR2 is YNNKEL (reference sequence). The junction had 7 bases not matched to a gene; V was cut back by 2 bases and J by 3 bases. The CDR3 sequence: CASSQLPGQGNYEQYF. The CDR3 DNA is TGTGCCAGCAGCCAATTACCGGGACAGGGGAACTACGAGCAGTACTTC.

This clone was seen a few times. The chain combines TRBV15 with TRBJ1-1; 10 nucleotides line up with TRBD1. J gave up 4 bases and V 3 bases, and 5 bases lay outside the gene matches. This CDR3 is built from 15 residues. CDR1 and CDR2 (germline): LNHNV, YYDKDF (reference sequence). The CDR3 is CATSRETGGGTEAFF. CDR3 nucleotides: TGTGCCACCAGCAGGGAGACAGGGGGCGGCACTGAAGCTTTCTTT.